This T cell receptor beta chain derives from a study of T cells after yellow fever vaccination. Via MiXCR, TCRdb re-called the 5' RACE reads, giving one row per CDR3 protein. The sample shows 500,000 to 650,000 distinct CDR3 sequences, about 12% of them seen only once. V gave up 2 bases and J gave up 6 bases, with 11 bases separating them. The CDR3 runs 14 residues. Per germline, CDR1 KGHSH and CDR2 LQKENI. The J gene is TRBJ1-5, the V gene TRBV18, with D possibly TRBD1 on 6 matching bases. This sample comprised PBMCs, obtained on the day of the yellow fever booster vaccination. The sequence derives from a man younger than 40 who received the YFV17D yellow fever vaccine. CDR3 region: CASSPSQGGQPQHF. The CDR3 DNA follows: TGTGCCAGCTCACCATCACAGGGCGGTCAGCCCCAGCATTTT.